This T cell receptor beta chain came from a study of radiotherapy plus CTLA-4 blockade in lung cancer. Overall study findings and caveats: Early clonal dynamics of blood T cells, together with interferon-beta, were reported as the best response predictor.

Generated by immunoSEQ multiplex PCR, the TCRdb table keeps only in-frame clones and is missing some. The table records roughly 32,000 clones, roughly 70% of them present only once. The CDR3 has 17 amino acids. V lost 2 bases, J lost 4 bases, and 10 bases stayed unmatched. CDR1 is SGDLS, CDR2 YYNGEE, per germline. Points on this clone: Its antigen is as yet unknown.

V and J are TRBV9 and TRBJ1-3, with 9 bases aligning to TRBD1. The receptor comes from a human donor with non-small cell lung cancer who had stable disease on radiotherapy plus ipilimumab. Sequenced here: peripheral blood, sampled from a patient treated with radiotherapy plus ipilimumab. Here the CDR3 reads CASSVKPGTGSGNTIYF. CDR3 in DNA: TGTGCCAGCAGCGTGAAACCGGGGACAGGGTCGGGAAACACCATATATTTT.